These 11 T cell receptor beta chains share one sample of origin, sequenced in a study of CD8+CD57+ T cells in acquired aplastic anemia. For CDR3 and TCR beta VDJ profiling, genomic DNA was the template used. TCRdb re-derived calls from the reads in MiXCR, one entry per CDR3 protein. The sample consists of hundreds of thousands of distinct CDR3 sequences, about a third of them appearing once. An expansion of CD8+CD57+ cells by flow cytometry had been shown in patients chosen for sequencing. Sequenced sample: sorted CD4+, CD8+, or CD8+CD57+ T cells (not recorded which) from PBMCs. These receptor sequences come from a human donor with aplastic anemia.

This clonotype came up many times. This chain links TRBV7-8 with TRBJ2-7; D is undetermined. The germline CDR1 and CDR2 sequences are SGHVS and FQNEAQ. The CDR3 totals 14 residues. V was pared by 4 bases and J by 2 bases, with 12 bases between. CDR3 DNA: TGTGCCAGCAGCTATGGGTTAGGGACCTACGAGCAGTACTTC. Protein product: CASSYGLGTYEQYF.

This clonotype was recorded at least ten times. This rearrangement joins TRBV29-1 to TRBJ1-1; no clear D gene. There are 13 residues in the CDR3. With 4 bases removed from V and 0 bases from J, the gap between germline ends came to 9 bases. CDR1 SQVTM and CDR2 ANQGSEA come from the germline V gene. CDR3 sequence (DNA): TGCAGCGTTGTTGGGCAGCTGAACACTGAAGCTTTCTTT. Amino acid sequence: CSVVGQLNTEAFF.

The rearrangement joins TRBV7-6 to TRBJ2-3; 15 bases fit TRBD2. CDR1 and CDR2 (germline): SGHVS, FNYEAQ. J was trimmed by 0 bases and V by 5 bases; bases with no gene match: 12. This CDR3 region has 20 residues. CDR3 bases: TGTGCCAGCAGCGCCCGGACTAGCGGGAGGGAGGGGTGGAGCACAGATACGCAGTATTTT. Protein sequence: CASSARTSGREGWSTDTQYF.

This clonotype was observed a handful of times. Germline is not matched at one junction end, which may reflect a read error. The chain joins TRBV10-2 to TRBJ2-3; D may match TRBD1 or TRBD2 (6 bases each). The germline gives CDR1 WSHSY, CDR2 SAAADI. The CDR3 length is 15 residues. The CDR3 DNA reads as TGTGCCAGCAGGGGTCCCGGGACTAGCACAGATACGCAGTATTTT. This encodes CASRGPGTSTDTQYF.

The chain is built from TRBV25-1 and TRBJ2-1; 8 nucleotides match TRBD1. The trim removed 6 bases at V and 7 bases at J, leaving 11 bases unmatched. The CDR3 has 15 residues. From germline, CDR1 is MGHDK and CDR2 SYGVNS. As DNA, the CDR3 is TGTGCCAGCAGCTTATACGGACAGGGTGAAAATGAGCAGTTCTTC. Protein product: CASSLYGQGENEQFF.

This clonotype has ten or more counts. The chain carries TRBV10-2 and TRBJ1-6, with D possibly being TRBD1 (6 bases). The CDR3 totals 14 residues. The V gene's germline CDR1 is WSHSY and CDR2 SAAADI. The ends were cut back, 6 bases at V and 10 bases at J, with 16 bases in the middle. The chain's CDR3 is CASRDRISASPLHF. CDR3 DNA: TGCGCCAGCAGGGACAGAATAAGTGCATCACCCCTCCACTTT.

The CDR3, as DNA: TGTGCCAGTAGTGCCCAAAGCGGACAGGGGAAGGAGGAAGCTTTCTTT. Translating gives CASSAQSGQGKEEAFF. The chain combines TRBV19 with TRBJ1-1; 9 bases match TRBD1. The CDR3 has 16 residues. Germline CDR1 and CDR2: LNHDA and SQIVND (reference sequence). The trim removed 5 bases at V and 8 bases at J, leaving 15 bases unmatched. The variable domain in full, completed from reference TRBV19 and TRBJ1-1, reads DGGITQSPKYLFRKEGQNVTLSCEQNLNHDAMYWYRQDPGQGLRLIYYSQIVNDFQKGDIAEGYSVSREKKESFPLTVTSAQKNPTAFYLCASSAQSGQGKEEAFFGQGTRLTVV.

This clonotype appeared a few times. The chain couples TRBV6-5 to TRBJ1-1; D possibly corresponds to TRBD1 (5 bases). Trimming cost V 2 bases and J 7 bases, with 20 bases left between them. The length of the CDR3 is 16 residues. CDR1 and CDR2 (germline): MNHEY, SVGAGI. DNA of the CDR3: TGTGCCAGCAGTTACCAACAGTTGCGGGGAGGGGATGAAGCTTTCTTT. The encoded protein is CASSYQQLRGGDEAFF.

V and J are TRBV2 and TRBJ2-7, with 11 bases identical to TRBD1. V was pared by 6 bases and J by 1 base, with 5 bases of the junction left unmatched. CDR1 is SNHLY, CDR2 FYNNEI, per germline. This CDR3 has 15 amino acids. As DNA, the CDR3 is TGTGCCAGCAGCTTCGGACAGGGGGCTTCCTACGAGCAGTACTTC. Translation gives CASSFGQGASYEQYF.

V is TRBV20-1 and J is TRBJ1-5; TRBD1 matches at 7 bases. Germline CDR1 reads DFQATT; CDR2 reads SNEGSKA (reference sequence). Trimming cost V 3 bases and J 6 bases; bases outside gene matches: 5. The CDR3 runs 13 residues. In DNA, the CDR3 is TGCAGTGCTAGGACAGGGAAGGCTCAGCCCCAGCATTTT. This encodes CSARTGKAQPQHF.

This clonotype was detected a few times. This rearrangement joins TRBV30 to TRBJ1-1, with D possibly matching TRBD1 (5 bases). Germline V gene lookup returns CDR1 GTSNPN and CDR2 SVGIG (reference sequence). The length of the CDR3 is 12 residues. Trimming pared 4 bases from V and 11 bases from J, leaving 17 bases between. The CDR3 here is CAWTGFSGGAFF. For the CDR3, the DNA is TGTGCCTGGACGGGATTTTCTGGGGGGGCTTTCTTT. The full variable domain, its missing parts supplied by reference TRBV30 and TRBJ1-1, is SQTIHQWPATLVQPVGSPLSLECTVEGTSNPNLYWYRQAAGRGLQLLFYSVGIGQISSEVPQNLSASRPQDRQFILSSKKLLLSDSGFYLCAWTGFSGGAFFGQGTRLTVV.